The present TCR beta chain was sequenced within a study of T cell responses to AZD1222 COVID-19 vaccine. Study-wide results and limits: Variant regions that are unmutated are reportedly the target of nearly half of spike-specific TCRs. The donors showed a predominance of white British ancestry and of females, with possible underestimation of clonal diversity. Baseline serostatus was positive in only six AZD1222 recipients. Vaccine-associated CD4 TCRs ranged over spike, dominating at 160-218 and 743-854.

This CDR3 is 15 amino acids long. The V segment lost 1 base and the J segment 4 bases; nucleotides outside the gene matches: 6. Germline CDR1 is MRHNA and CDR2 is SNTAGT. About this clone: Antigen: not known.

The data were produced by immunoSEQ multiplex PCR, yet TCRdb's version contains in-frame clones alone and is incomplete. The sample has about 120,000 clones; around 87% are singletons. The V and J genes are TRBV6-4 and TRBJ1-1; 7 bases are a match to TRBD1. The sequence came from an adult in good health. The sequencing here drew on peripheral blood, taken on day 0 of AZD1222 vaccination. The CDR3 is CASSDLETGSTEAFF. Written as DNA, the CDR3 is TGTGCCAGCAGTGACTTGGAGACAGGGAGCACTGAAGCTTTCTTT.